This T cell receptor beta chain was identified in a study of Ad26.COV2.S vaccination and SARS-CoV-2 variants. Whole-study findings and limits: The breadth of spike-specific CD8+ and CD4+ T cell responses after vaccination was reportedly substantial.

The V and J ends lost 3 bases and 2 bases respectively, with 14 bases between them. Germline assignment: CDR1 MNHNS and CDR2 SASEGT. The CDR3 consists of 16 residues. Data came from immunoSEQ multiplex PCR; TCRdb stores just in-frame clones and leaves some out. The repertoire holds about 460,000 clones, with 89% as singletons. Comments on this clone: Antigen unknown.

Specified treatment: some 19 received Ad26.COV2.S at low or high dose, single or two shots; about 5 received placebo; per-sample allocation not given. Samples were taken on day 63 after the first vaccine or placebo injection. The clonotype originates from a person between 18 and 65 years old who received the Ad26.COV2.S COVID-19 vaccine or a placebo. The chain joins TRBV6-1 to TRBJ1-5, with D maybe TRBD1 (6 bases). The source was peripheral blood, collected in a trial of Ad26.COV2.S vaccine versus placebo. DNA of the CDR3: TGTGCCAGCAGTGAGGTACAGGGTCCGGGCAATCAGCCCCAGCATTTT. Translated, it gives CASSEVQGPGNQPQHF.